The rows below give T cell receptor beta chains drawn from one sample of a study of CD8+ T cells in alopecia areata. Generated by immunoSEQ multiplex PCR, the TCRdb table keeps only in-frame clones and is missing some. The repertoire includes 150,000 to 200,000 clones, roughly 66% of them detected once, and just over 1% sits in the top ten. This specimen was CD4+ T cells sorted from blood, taken at week 24, from a patient treated with tofacitinib. The receptors were gathered from a human donor with alopecia areata. CDR3s include the opening cysteine and the closing phenylalanine or tryptophan. Fields, in order: clone size, V gene, D gene, J gene, CDR3 DNA, CDR3 protein. A D gene is named only where the DNA matches it firmly. The listing skips clone size in some rows; elsewhere it reads once, few, many or a size class.

abundance: .
v_gene: TRBV30
d_gene: .
j_gene: TRBJ1-2
CDR3nt: TGTACCTTGGGCTATGGCTACACCTTC
CDR3aa: CTLGYGYTF

abundance: .
v_gene: TRBV30
d_gene: .
j_gene: TRBJ1-2
CDR3nt: TGTGCCTGGACCGTTGGGTCCAATATGTTCCGTGGCTACACCTTC
CDR3aa: CAWTVGSNMFRGYTF

abundance: .
v_gene: TRBV6-1
d_gene: TRBD2
j_gene: TRBJ2-7
CDR3nt: TGTGCCAGCAGTGTTGGACTAGCGGGGGGTGCCTACGAGCAGTACTTC
CDR3aa: CASSVGLAGGAYEQYF

abundance: .
v_gene: TRBV11-2
d_gene: .
j_gene: TRBJ2-3
CDR3nt: TGTGCCACCAGTTTGGTTAGCACAGATACGCAGTATTTT
CDR3aa: CATSLVSTDTQYF

abundance: .
v_gene: TRBV5-6
d_gene: TRBD1
j_gene: TRBJ2-7
CDR3nt: TGTGCCAGCAGCTTACGCCAGACAGGGAAAAGAGGGTACGAGCAGTACTTC
CDR3aa: CASSLRQTGKRGYEQYF

abundance: .
v_gene: TRBV7-2
d_gene: .
j_gene: TRBJ2-3
CDR3nt: TGTGCCAGCAGCCCCGGACCACCGAGCACAGATACGCAGTATTTT
CDR3aa: CASSPGPPSTDTQYF

abundance: .
v_gene: TRBV29-1
d_gene: TRBD2
j_gene: TRBJ2-3
CDR3nt: TGCAGCGTAGCTAGGACTAGCGGAACAGATACGCAGTATTTT
CDR3aa: CSVARTSGTDTQYF

abundance: .
v_gene: TRBV19
d_gene: .
j_gene: TRBJ2-2
CDR3nt: TGTGCCAGTAGTCCCCAAACGAACACCGGGGAGCTGTTTTTT
CDR3aa: CASSPQTNTGELFF

abundance: .
v_gene: TRBV18
d_gene: TRBD2
j_gene: TRBJ2-3
CDR3nt: TGTGCCAGCTCCGTCGGGACTAGCGGGAGTAGCACAGATACGCAGTATTTT
CDR3aa: CASSVGTSGSSTDTQYF

abundance: few
v_gene: TRBV19
d_gene: .
j_gene: TRBJ2-2
CDR3nt: TGTGCCAGTAGTATGATCAGCCCCGGGGAGCTGTTTTTT
CDR3aa: CASSMISPGELFF

abundance: few
v_gene: TRBV2
d_gene: .
j_gene: TRBJ2-1
CDR3nt: TGTGCCAGCAGTGAAAAGCGGAGCTCCTACAATGAGCAGTTCTTC
CDR3aa: CASSEKRSSYNEQFF

abundance: .
v_gene: TRBV2
d_gene: TRBD2
j_gene: TRBJ2-5
CDR3nt: TGTGCCAGCAGGAGCGGGGTTGGTGAGACCCAGTACTTC
CDR3aa: CASRSGVGETQYF

abundance: .
v_gene: TRBV30
d_gene: TRBD2
j_gene: TRBJ2-6
CDR3nt: TGTGCCTTCAAATGGCGGGGGGGCCTTGGGGCCAACGTCCTGACTTTC
CDR3aa: CAFKWRGGLGANVLTF

abundance: few
v_gene: TRBV2
d_gene: .
j_gene: TRBJ2-7
CDR3nt: TGTGCCAGCGATTATACGGGTCAAGGAGAGCAGTACTTC
CDR3aa: CASDYTGQGEQYF

abundance: few
v_gene: TRBV29-1
d_gene: TRBD2
j_gene: TRBJ2-1
CDR3nt: TGCAGCGTTGAAGGCGGGGGACGGAATAGGAATGAGCAGTTCTTC
CDR3aa: CSVEGGGRNRNEQFF

abundance: .
v_gene: TRBV29-1
d_gene: .
j_gene: TRBJ1-2
CDR3nt: TGCAGCGTTGATTCTAGGGGAGTGCATGGCTACACCTTC
CDR3aa: CSVDSRGVHGYTF

abundance: .
v_gene: TRBV9
d_gene: TRBD2
j_gene: TRBJ2-3
CDR3nt: TGTGCCAGCAGCGCTCGGGGGGGCTACTCAGATACGCAGTATTTT
CDR3aa: CASSARGGYSDTQYF

abundance: .
v_gene: TRBV29-1
d_gene: .
j_gene: TRBJ1-4
CDR3nt: TGCAGCGCCGGTAGTAATGAAAAACTGTTTTTT
CDR3aa: CSAGSNEKLFF

abundance: .
v_gene: TRBV4-3
d_gene: TRBD1
j_gene: TRBJ1-2
CDR3nt: TGCGCCAGCAGCCGAGCGGGACAGGGAGCCTATGGCTACACCTTC
CDR3aa: CASSRAGQGAYGYTF

abundance: .
v_gene: TRBV29-1
d_gene: TRBD1
j_gene: TRBJ2-2
CDR3nt: TGCAGCGGTCGGACAGGGGGTTTTAACACCGGGGAGCTGTTTTTT
CDR3aa: CSGRTGGFNTGELFF

abundance: .
v_gene: TRBV5-1
d_gene: .
j_gene: TRBJ2-3
CDR3nt: TGCGCCAGCAGCTTGGACAAACTAGATACGCAGTATTTT
CDR3aa: CASSLDKLDTQYF

abundance: .
v_gene: TRBV4-3
d_gene: TRBD2
j_gene: TRBJ2-3
CDR3nt: TGCGCCAGCAGCCAAGTTGTAGCGGGGGGCACAGATACGCAGTATTTT
CDR3aa: CASSQVVAGGTDTQYF

abundance: .
v_gene: TRBV10-3
d_gene: .
j_gene: TRBJ1-5
CDR3nt: TGTGCCATCAGTGAGGATCAGTCTAATCAGCCCCAGCATTTT
CDR3aa: CAISEDQSNQPQHF

abundance: .
v_gene: TRBV29-1
d_gene: .
j_gene: TRBJ2-7
CDR3nt: TGCAGCGGCCGACTAGAAGGCCACGAGCAGTACTTC
CDR3aa: CSGRLEGHEQYF

abundance: .
v_gene: TRBV30
d_gene: TRBD1
j_gene: TRBJ1-1
CDR3nt: TGTGCCTGGAGTGCAACAGGGGCGTCGGAAGCTTTCTTT
CDR3aa: CAWSATGASEAFF

abundance: .
v_gene: TRBV15
d_gene: .
j_gene: TRBJ1-5
CDR3nt: TGTGCCACCAGCAGAGATGGAGGGGGGAATCAGCCCCAGCATTTT
CDR3aa: CATSRDGGGNQPQHF

abundance: .
v_gene: TRBV29-1
d_gene: .
j_gene: TRBJ2-7
CDR3nt: TGCAGCGTTTATTATGACACCGTCTACGAGCAGTACTTC
CDR3aa: CSVYYDTVYEQYF

abundance: once
v_gene: TRBV29-1
d_gene: .
j_gene: TRBJ1-2
CDR3nt: TGCAGCACAGAAAGTTTGGGGGAATATGGCTACACCTTC
CDR3aa: CSTESLGEYGYTF

abundance: .
v_gene: TRBV29-1
d_gene: .
j_gene: TRBJ1-4
CDR3nt: TGCAGCGTTGCCCACAGGGCAACTAATGAAAAACTGTTTTTT
CDR3aa: CSVAHRATNEKLFF

abundance: .
v_gene: TRBV25-1
d_gene: .
j_gene: TRBJ1-6
CDR3nt: TGTGCCAGCAGTGAATACCTCACAGATTCACCCCTCCACTTT
CDR3aa: CASSEYLTDSPLHF

abundance: .
v_gene: TRBV30
d_gene: TRBD2
j_gene: TRBJ2-7
CDR3nt: TGTGCCTGGGCTCCCGGGACTAGCGGGGGGCTGTACGAGCAGTACTTC
CDR3aa: CAWAPGTSGGLYEQYF

abundance: few
v_gene: TRBV29-1
d_gene: .
j_gene: TRBJ1-2
CDR3nt: TGCAGCTCCCGCGGCAGTAACTATGGCTACACCTTC
CDR3aa: CSSRGSNYGYTF

abundance: .
v_gene: TRBV7-9
d_gene: .
j_gene: TRBJ1-5
CDR3nt: TGTGCCAGCAGCTTAGTATCCGATCAGCCCCAGCATTTT
CDR3aa: CASSLVSDQPQHF

abundance: few
v_gene: TRBV5-1
d_gene: .
j_gene: TRBJ2-6
CDR3nt: TGCGCCAGCAGCCCAAGTGGACTAAGCTCTGGGGCCAACGTCCTGACTTTC
CDR3aa: CASSPSGLSSGANVLTF

abundance: .
v_gene: TRBV10-3
d_gene: .
j_gene: TRBJ1-2
CDR3nt: TGTGCCAGCTCAGGATCGAGGTCGGGGGACTATGGCTACACCTTC
CDR3aa: CASSGSRSGDYGYTF

abundance: .
v_gene: TRBV25-1
d_gene: .
j_gene: TRBJ1-5
CDR3nt: TGTGCCAGCAGTGGGGGGCCGGGTCAGCCCCAGCATTTT
CDR3aa: CASSGGPGQPQHF